This T cell receptor (beta chain) originates from a study of cytomegalovirus exposure and HLA in healthy donors. At the level of the study: Out of fewer than 500 genotyped donors, roughly 80% belonged to the Caucasian-associated ancestry cluster.

60 Vbeta and 13 Jbeta primers were used in PCR. Here immunoSEQ multiplex PCR was the method, and the copy in TCRdb shows in-frame clones only, minus some. The sample has some 65,000 clones, about 70% seen once. The specimen sequenced was PBMCs. The TCR sequence derives from a woman aged 25 to 39 in good health and CMV-seronegative.

CDR3: CASSPDRQLGYTEAFF. Here the CDR3 DNA reads TGTGCCAGCTCACCTGACCGGCAGTTGGGCTACACTGAAGCTTTCTTT. The V call is TRBV18, the J call TRBJ1-1; D is undetermined. Looked up from germline, CDR1 is KGHSH and CDR2 is LQKENI. Trimming cost V 3 bases and J 3 bases, with 17 bases left between them. CDR3 length equals 16 residues.